This is a list of T cell receptor beta chains from one sample in a study of memory CD4+ T cells and cytomegalovirus serostatus. Method: immunoSEQ multiplex PCR; TCRdb's copy keeps in-frame clones and lacks some. The data contain approximately 46,000 clones, around four fifths of them seen just once; the ten biggest clones take up about 0.6%. The sequencing input was memory CD4+ T cells from blood. The receptors were sampled from an adult in good health and CMV-seronegative. Each CDR3 is given with its conserved first and last residue. A D gene is named only where the DNA matches it firmly. Only part of the rows carry a size: once, few, many, or a class if the clone is expanded.

size	D	V	J	CDR3	DNA
NA	NA	TRBV18	TRBJ1-6	CASSPPRGNSPLHF	TGTGCCAGCTCACCACCCCGGGGAAATTCACCCCTCCACTTT
NA	TRBD1	TRBV28	TRBJ2-6	CASTRTGSGANVLTF	TGTGCCAGCACCCGGACAGGGTCTGGGGCCAACGTCCTGACTTTC
NA	TRBD2	TRBV7-2	TRBJ2-3	CASSLDRGGNTQYF	TGTGCCAGCAGCTTAGATCGGGGGGGGAATACGCAGTATTTT
NA	NA	TRBV7-2	TRBJ1-3	CASSSSRFSGNTIYF	TGTGCCAGCAGCTCGAGTAGGTTCTCTGGAAACACCATATATTTT
NA	TRBD1	TRBV25-1	TRBJ1-2	CASSEYNRGGDGYTF	TGTGCCAGCAGTGAATATAACAGGGGAGGGGACGGCTACACCTTC
NA	NA	TRBV23-1	TRBJ1-2	CASSRDRAVRRYGYTF	TGCGCCAGCAGTCGCGACCGGGCCGTCAGACGCTATGGCTACACCTTC
NA	NA	TRBV4-3	TRBJ1-2	CASSQVAGSLSYGYTF	TGCGCCAGCAGCCAAGTTGCGGGGTCGCTGAGCTATGGCTACACCTTC
NA	TRBD1	TRBV2	TRBJ1-6	CASTRQGEAMGSPLHF	TGTGCCAGCACCCGACAGGGGGAAGCTATGGGGTCACCCCTCCACTTT
medium-sized	TRBD1	TRBV5-4	TRBJ1-3	CASSQEQGALDGNTIYF	TGTGCCAGCAGCCAAGAACAGGGGGCCCTGGATGGAAACACCATATATTTT
once	NA	TRBV13	TRBJ1-2	CASSLGQGSDGYTF	TGTGCCAGCAGCCTTGGGCAGGGATCGGATGGCTACACCTTC
NA	TRBD2	TRBV15	TRBJ2-3	CATSRDREGIAGVLDTQYF	TGTGCCACCAGCAGAGATCGGGAGGGTATAGCGGGGGTGTTAGATACGCAGTATTTT
NA	NA	TRBV11-2	TRBJ2-3	CASRRTDTQYF	TGTGCCAGCAGGAGGACAGATACGCAGTATTTT
NA	NA	TRBV5-4	TRBJ1-1	CASSLAGQNTEAFF	TGTGCCAGCAGCTTGGCCGGGCAGAACACTGAAGCTTTCTTT
once	NA	TRBV7-2	TRBJ1-1	CASSPTGTRVIISEAFF	TGTGCCAGCAGCCCTACTGGGACGAGGGTTATTATCTCTGAGGCTTTCTTT
few	NA	TRBV7-9	TRBJ1-2	CASSLGQGGDPYGYTF	TGTGCCAGCAGCTTAGGGCAGGGAGGGGATCCCTATGGCTACACCTTC
NA	TRBD1	TRBV5-6	TRBJ1-4	CASSLDAPGTGDEKLFF	TGTGCCAGCAGCTTGGATGCCCCCGGGACAGGGGACGAAAAACTGTTTTTT
few	NA	TRBV28	TRBJ1-1	CASSLLSNTEAFF	TGTGCCAGCAGTTTGCTGTCAAACACTGAAGCTTTCTTT
few	NA	TRBV6-1	TRBJ1-5	CATSLNQPQHF	TGTGCCACCAGCCTCAATCAGCCCCAGCATTTT
NA	NA	TRBV7-9	TRBJ1-5	CASSLSNQPQHF	TGTGCCAGCAGCTTGTCCAATCAGCCCCAGCATTTT
NA	NA	TRBV5-4	TRBJ1-2	CASSLNAGQGFYGYTF	TGTGCCAGCAGCTTGAACGCAGGGCAGGGTTTCTATGGCTACACCTTC
NA	TRBD1	TRBV19	TRBJ2-2	CASSIGQGAGELFF	TGTGCCAGTAGTATTGGGCAGGGGGCCGGGGAGCTGTTTTTT
NA	TRBD1	TRBV28	TRBJ1-1	CATGQGRGNTEAFF	TGTGCCACGGGACAGGGGAGGGGGAACACTGAAGCTTTCTTT
NA	NA	TRBV2	TRBJ2-3	CASSVNAADTQYF	TGTGCCAGCAGCGTCAACGCAGCAGATACGCAGTATTTT
NA	TRBD1	TRBV29-1	TRBJ1-1	CSVAVGQANTEAFF	TGCAGCGTTGCTGTTGGACAGGCGAACACTGAAGCTTTCTTT
NA	TRBD1	TRBV6-1	TRBJ1-3	CASSESRGNTIYF	TGTGCCAGCAGTGAAAGCAGGGGGAACACCATATATTTT
NA	NA	TRBV19	TRBJ1-5	CASAYRVGSNQPQHF	TGTGCCAGTGCCTACAGGGTGGGTAGCAATCAGCCCCAGCATTTT
NA	TRBD1	TRBV19	TRBJ2-3	CASSITTSGVGRGLTDTQYF	TGTGCCAGTAGTATCACAACCTCAGGGGTTGGCAGGGGGCTCACAGATACGCAGTATTTT
once	TRBD1	TRBV30	TRBJ2-1	CAWSGTGLYSYNEQFF	TGTGCCTGGAGTGGGACAGGTTTGTACTCCTACAATGAGCAGTTCTTC